The 9 T cell receptor beta chains below were found in one sample sequenced in a study of low-dose radiotherapy and immunotherapy resistance in tumors (dated by TCRdb to 2021 to 2024). First-strand cDNA was synthesized using Superscript III and a set of TRAV- and TRBV-specific primers, so that both TCRalpha and TCRbeta chains were covered. TCRs were amplified with Phusion for approximately 19 PCR cycles using a constant-region primer together with the adapter attached to the V primers. Starting from the raw public reads, TCRdb applied fastp trimming at Q25, assembled clones with MiXCR and retained in-frame beta chains. Duplicate CDR3 protein sequences are folded into a single record with the most common DNA and genes. This sample lists under 15,000 distinct CDR3 sequences; 60% were detected once. About 8.3% of the sample is taken by the ten largest. Every receptor here comes from a human donor with advanced metastatic prostate, ovarian, gallbladder or colorectal cancer (not recorded which). This table probably holds off-target reads from a library built for another chain.

This chain links TRBV5-4 with TRBJ2-5; D perhaps matches TRBD2 (6 bases). Germline V gene lookup returns CDR1 SGHNT and CDR2 YYREEE (reference sequence). The CDR3 length is 14 residues. V was trimmed by 0 bases and J by 5 bases, leaving 11 bases between them. The CDR3 coding sequence is TGTGCCAGCAGCTTGGGCCCTAGCGTCGAGACCCAGTACTTC. It translates to CASSLGPSVETQYF.

This chain joins TRBV5-1 and TRBJ2-7; D is undetermined. The germline V gene encodes CDR1 SGHRS and CDR2 YFSETQ. The CDR3 runs to 15 residues. V lost 5 bases and J 0 bases, leaving 15 bases between the germline ends. The CDR3 nucleotides read TGCGCCAGCAGAATCGGCCCAGATAGCTCCTACGAGCAGTACTTC. This encodes CASRIGPDSSYEQYF.

This clonotype came up a few times. The V call is TRBV28, the J call TRBJ2-7, with 9 nucleotides matching TRBD1. CDR1 is MDHEN, CDR2 SYDVKM, per germline. This CDR3 spans 15 amino acids. With V trimmed by 3 bases and J by 3 bases, 6 bases remained unmatched. The CDR3 region is CASSFVGTGYYEQYF. The CDR3 bases are TGTGCCAGCAGTTTCGTTGGGACAGGGTACTACGAGCAGTACTTC.

The chain has TRBV12-3 or TRBV12-4 and TRBJ2-1; 7 nucleotides match TRBD2. The CDR3 has 17 amino acids. Trimming took 7 bases from V and 4 from J; bases not matched to a gene: 16. In DNA, the CDR3 is TGTGCCAGCACCTTTTACGCCCTAGCGGCGGGGTACAATGAGCAGTTCTTC. Translated: CASTFYALAAGYNEQFF.

The chain joins TRBV12-5 to TRBJ2-1, with a weak D call TRBD1 (6 bases). Germline loops: CDR1 LGHNT, CDR2 FRNRAP. Trimming took off 9 bases at V and 2 bases at J, with 11 bases between the two ends. This CDR3 spans 13 amino acids. For the CDR3, the DNA is TGTGCTAGCCGAGGGGGAGCCTACAATGAGCAGTTCTTC. Protein sequence: CASRGGAYNEQFF.

The chain uses TRBV7-6 and TRBJ2-5, with 9 bases matching TRBD1. The CDR3 covers 14 residues. The V segment lost 5 bases and the J segment 5 bases; nucleotides outside the gene matches: 6. Looked up from germline, CDR1 is SGHVS and CDR2 is FNYEAQ. Written as DNA, the CDR3 is TGTGCCAGCAGCCGTTCGGGACAGGGTGAGACCCAGTACTTC. This sequence encodes CASSRSGQGETQYF. Looking up the rest from reference TRBV7-6 and TRBJ2-5 gives the full variable domain: GAGVSQSPRYKVTKRGQDVALRCDPISGHVSLYWYRQALGQGPEFLTYFNYEAQQDKSGLPNDRFSAERPEGSISTLTIQRTEQRDSAMYRCASSRSGQGETQYFGPGTRLLVL.

The chain is built from TRBV4-1 and TRBJ2-5; D possibly matches TRBD1 or TRBD2 (6 bases each). The CDR3 runs to 16 residues. Germline V gene data show CDR1 as MGHRA and CDR2 as YSYEKL. With 0 bases removed from V and 5 bases from J, the gap between germline ends came to 16 bases. This CDR3 is CASSQEGGLWLETQYF. The CDR3 DNA reads TGCGCCAGCAGCCAAGAAGGGGGACTGTGGCTCGAGACCCAGTACTTC.

The chain joins TRBV14 to TRBJ2-4; possibly TRBD1 for D (6 bases). This CDR3 is 18 amino acids long. Germline CDR1 and CDR2: SGHDN and FVKESK. V shed 0 bases and J shed 5 bases, with 20 bases lying between them. The CDR3 protein is CASSQDHSGVYGQNIQYF. The CDR3 coding sequence is TGTGCCAGCAGCCAAGATCATTCAGGGGTTTATGGGCAAAACATTCAGTACTTC. The full variable domain, its missing parts supplied by reference TRBV14 and TRBJ2-4, is EAGVTQFPSHSVIEKGQTVTLRCDPISGHDNLYWYRRVMGKEIKFLLHFVKESKQDESGMPNNRFLAERTGGTYSTLKVQPAELEDSGVYFCASSQDHSGVYGQNIQYFGAGTRLSVL.

The V gene is TRBV12-3 or TRBV12-4, the J gene TRBJ2-1, with 10 nucleotides matching TRBD2. The V and J ends lost 5 bases and 7 bases, in that order; junction bases with no gene match: 11. The CDR3 is 16 amino acids. CDR3 sequence reads: CASSLTLAGIRNEQFF. CDR3 nucleotides: TGTGCCAGCAGTCTGACACTAGCGGGAATTCGTAATGAGCAGTTCTTC.